This is a list of T cell receptor beta chains from one sample in a study of cytomegalovirus exposure and HLA in healthy donors. Sequencing used immunoSEQ multiplex PCR; TCRdb keeps in-frame clones, though not all of them. The sample lists approximately 200,000 clones, 65% to 80% occurring once. Sequenced sample: PBMCs. These TCRs come from a girl aged 2 to 10 in good health and CMV-seronegative. Both conserved end residues are part of each CDR3. The D gene is left open where the match is weak. A row's size may be missing; if present it is once, few, many or a size class.

CDR3 DNA: TGTGCCAGCAGTGACCAGGGGCCCCAGCATTTT; CDR3 protein: CASSDQGPQHF; V gene: TRBV6-1; D gene: -; clone size: -; J gene: TRBJ1-5
CDR3 DNA: TGTGCCAGCAGGGTTGGGCTGGGTACTGAAGCTTTCTTT; CDR3 protein: CASRVGLGTEAFF; V gene: TRBV6-5; D gene: -; clone size: -; J gene: TRBJ1-1
CDR3 DNA: TGTGCCAGCAGCCGCCGAGGGGGGGTCGAGGAGCTGTTTTTT; CDR3 protein: CASSRRGGVEELFF; V gene: TRBV5-4; D gene: -; clone size: -; J gene: TRBJ2-2
CDR3 DNA: TGTGCCAGTCAGGGCAGGAGGGAAACTGAAGCTTTCTTT; CDR3 protein: CASQGRRETEAFF; V gene: TRBV7-3; D gene: -; clone size: -; J gene: TRBJ1-1
CDR3 DNA: TGTGCCATCAGTGAGTCGGTCCAGATCTACGAGCAGTACTTC; CDR3 protein: CAISESVQIYEQYF; V gene: TRBV10-3; D gene: -; clone size: -; J gene: TRBJ2-7
CDR3 DNA: TGCGCCAGCAGCGTGGACAGGGGTAACGAGCAGTTCTTC; CDR3 protein: CASSVDRGNEQFF; V gene: TRBV5-1; D gene: TRBD1; clone size: -; J gene: TRBJ2-1
CDR3 DNA: TGTGCCAGCAGTTGGGGGGGCACAGATACGCAGTATTTT; CDR3 protein: CASSWGGTDTQYF; V gene: TRBV28; D gene: -; clone size: -; J gene: TRBJ2-3
CDR3 DNA: TGCAGGGCCATCTCTGCCTACAATGAGCAGTTCTTC; CDR3 protein: CRAISAYNEQFF; V gene: TRBV29-1; D gene: -; clone size: once; J gene: TRBJ2-1
CDR3 DNA: TGTGCCAGCAGCCGACCAGCGGGAGCCTACAATGAGCAGTTCTTC; CDR3 protein: CASSRPAGAYNEQFF; V gene: TRBV11-2; D gene: TRBD2; clone size: -; J gene: TRBJ2-1
CDR3 DNA: TGTGCCAGCAGTTATTGGCGGGGGGCTGGGGCCAACGTCCTGACTTTC; CDR3 protein: CASSYWRGAGANVLTF; V gene: TRBV6-5; D gene: TRBD2; clone size: -; J gene: TRBJ2-6
CDR3 DNA: TGTGCCAGCAGCCCTTATCCAGCTAGTGGAGAGACCCAGTACTTC; CDR3 protein: CASSPYPASGETQYF; V gene: TRBV11-2; D gene: -; clone size: -; J gene: TRBJ2-5
CDR3 DNA: TGTGCCAGCAGCGATCCCGGGACAGTGAACTATGGCTACACCTTC; CDR3 protein: CASSDPGTVNYGYTF; V gene: TRBV6-5; D gene: TRBD1; clone size: -; J gene: TRBJ1-2
CDR3 DNA: TGTGCCGTCGGGGGGACCGGAGACTACGAGCAGTACTTC; CDR3 protein: CAVGGTGDYEQYF; V gene: TRBV6-1; D gene: TRBD2; clone size: -; J gene: TRBJ2-7
CDR3 DNA: TGTGCCAGCAGTTTATATGGAGGAGTGGGTAATTCACCCCTCCACTTT; CDR3 protein: CASSLYGGVGNSPLHF; V gene: TRBV27; D gene: -; clone size: -; J gene: TRBJ1-6
CDR3 DNA: TGTGCCAGCAGTGGTGGGACAGCAAATGACGGCTACACCTTC; CDR3 protein: CASSGGTANDGYTF; V gene: TRBV6-5; D gene: TRBD1; clone size: -; J gene: TRBJ1-2
CDR3 DNA: TGTGCCAGCAGCAACTCTCGGACAGGGAGCACTGAAGCTTTCTTT; CDR3 protein: CASSNSRTGSTEAFF; V gene: TRBV5-5; D gene: TRBD1; clone size: -; J gene: TRBJ1-1
CDR3 DNA: TGTGCCAGCAGCCCAGGGGGGAACACTGAAGCTTTCTTT; CDR3 protein: CASSPGGNTEAFF; V gene: TRBV7-9; D gene: TRBD1; clone size: -; J gene: TRBJ1-1
CDR3 DNA: TGTGCCAGCAGTCCCCCCCGGACAGGGAAGGCACCCCTCCACTTT; CDR3 protein: CASSPPRTGKAPLHF; V gene: TRBV6-6; D gene: TRBD1; clone size: few; J gene: TRBJ1-6
CDR3 DNA: TGTGCCAGCAGAGAGGGGGACAGGTTACTAACCTACGAGCAGTACTTC; CDR3 protein: CASREGDRLLTYEQYF; V gene: TRBV6-6; D gene: TRBD1; clone size: -; J gene: TRBJ2-7
CDR3 DNA: TGTGCCAGCAGTGTTCAGGGGGCGACTGGCTACACCTTC; CDR3 protein: CASSVQGATGYTF; V gene: TRBV2; D gene: TRBD1; clone size: once; J gene: TRBJ1-2
CDR3 DNA: TGTGCCAGCTCACCACCCAATTCTGGAAACACCATATATTTT; CDR3 protein: CASSPPNSGNTIYF; V gene: TRBV18; D gene: -; clone size: -; J gene: TRBJ1-3
CDR3 DNA: TGTGCCAGCAGCCAAGGTATAGGGGGCTACAGCACAGATACGCAGTATTTT; CDR3 protein: CASSQGIGGYSTDTQYF; V gene: TRBV4-2; D gene: TRBD1; clone size: -; J gene: TRBJ2-3
CDR3 DNA: TGTGCCAGCAGCGGATGGGACAGGGACACAGATACGCAGTATTTT; CDR3 protein: CASSGWDRDTDTQYF; V gene: TRBV9; D gene: TRBD1; clone size: -; J gene: TRBJ2-3
CDR3 DNA: TGTGCCAGCAGTGACTGGTCTCAGAAGTCACCCCTCCACTTT; CDR3 protein: CASSDWSQKSPLHF; V gene: TRBV6-1; D gene: -; clone size: -; J gene: TRBJ1-6
CDR3 DNA: TGTGCCAGCAGTGAAAAGACAGGGAGATCTGGAAACACCATATATTTT; CDR3 protein: CASSEKTGRSGNTIYF; V gene: TRBV6-1; D gene: TRBD1; clone size: -; J gene: TRBJ1-3
CDR3 DNA: TGTGCCAGCAGCCCGATCGGACTAGCGGGGGGGGCACGAACTGGCGAGCAGTACTTC; CDR3 protein: CASSPIGLAGGARTGEQYF; V gene: TRBV5-4; D gene: TRBD2; clone size: -; J gene: TRBJ2-7
CDR3 DNA: TGTGCCAGCAGCTTATCCGTGGACACCTACGAGCAGTACTTC; CDR3 protein: CASSLSVDTYEQYF; V gene: TRBV7-9; D gene: -; clone size: once; J gene: TRBJ2-7
CDR3 DNA: TGTGCCAGCAGCGTAGGGGGGGAAGAGACCCAGTACTTC; CDR3 protein: CASSVGGEETQYF; V gene: TRBV9; D gene: -; clone size: few; J gene: TRBJ2-5
CDR3 DNA: TGTGCCAGCAGCTGGGCCCTGGGGGGCGAGCAGTACTTC; CDR3 protein: CASSWALGGEQYF; V gene: TRBV5-4; D gene: -; clone size: -; J gene: TRBJ2-7